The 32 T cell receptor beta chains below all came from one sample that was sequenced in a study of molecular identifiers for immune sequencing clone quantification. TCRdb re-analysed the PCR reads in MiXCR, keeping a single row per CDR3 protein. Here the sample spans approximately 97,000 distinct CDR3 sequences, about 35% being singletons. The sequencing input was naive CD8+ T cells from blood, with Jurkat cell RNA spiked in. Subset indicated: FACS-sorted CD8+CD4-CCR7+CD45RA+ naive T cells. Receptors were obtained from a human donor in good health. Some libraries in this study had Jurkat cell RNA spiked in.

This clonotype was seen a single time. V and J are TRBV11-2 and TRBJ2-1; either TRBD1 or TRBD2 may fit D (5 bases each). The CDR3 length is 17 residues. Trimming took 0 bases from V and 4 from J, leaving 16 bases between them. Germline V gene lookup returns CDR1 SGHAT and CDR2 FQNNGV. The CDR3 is CASSLETLGVWYNEQFF. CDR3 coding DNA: TGTGCCAGCAGCTTAGAGACGTTGGGGGTCTGGTACAATGAGCAGTTCTTC.

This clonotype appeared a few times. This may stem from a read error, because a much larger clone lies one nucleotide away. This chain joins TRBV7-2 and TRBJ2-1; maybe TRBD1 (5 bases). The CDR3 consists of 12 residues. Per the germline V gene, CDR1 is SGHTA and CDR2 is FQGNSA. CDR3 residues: CAGSLTEDVWFF. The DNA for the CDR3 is TGTGCCGGCAGCTTGACAGAAGATGTATGGTTCTTC.

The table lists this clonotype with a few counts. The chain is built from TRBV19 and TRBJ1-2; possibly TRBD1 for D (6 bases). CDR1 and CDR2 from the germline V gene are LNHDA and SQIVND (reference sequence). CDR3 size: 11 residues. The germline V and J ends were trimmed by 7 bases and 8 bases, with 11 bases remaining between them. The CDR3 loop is CASKQGNGYTF. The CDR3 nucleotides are TGTGCCAGTAAACAGGGAAACGGCTACACCTTC.

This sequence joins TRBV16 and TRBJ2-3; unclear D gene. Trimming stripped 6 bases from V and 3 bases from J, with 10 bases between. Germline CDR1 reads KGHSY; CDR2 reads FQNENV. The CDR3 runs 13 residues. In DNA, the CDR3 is TGTGCCAGCAGTCCCGGTATGACAGATACGCAGTATTTT. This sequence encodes CASSPGMTDTQYF.

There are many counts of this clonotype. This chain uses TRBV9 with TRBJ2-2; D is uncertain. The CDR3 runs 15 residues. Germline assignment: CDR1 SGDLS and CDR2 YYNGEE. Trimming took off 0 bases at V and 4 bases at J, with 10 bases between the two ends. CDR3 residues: CASSVEASATGELFF. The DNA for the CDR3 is TGTGCCAGCAGCGTAGAAGCCAGCGCCACCGGGGAGCTGTTTTTT.

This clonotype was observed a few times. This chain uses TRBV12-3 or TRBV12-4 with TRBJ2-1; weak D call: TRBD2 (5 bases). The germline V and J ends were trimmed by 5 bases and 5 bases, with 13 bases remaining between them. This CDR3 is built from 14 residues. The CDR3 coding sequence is TGTGCCAGCAGTCGAGGGCCTAAGAACAATGAGCAGTTCTTC. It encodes CASSRGPKNNEQFF.

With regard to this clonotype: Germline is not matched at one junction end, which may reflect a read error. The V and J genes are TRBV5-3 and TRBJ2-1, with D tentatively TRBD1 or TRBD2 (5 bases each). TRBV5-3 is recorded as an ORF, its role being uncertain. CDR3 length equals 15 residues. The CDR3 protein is CASSLVGDAYNEQFF. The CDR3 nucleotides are TGTGCCAGCAGCTTGGTGGGGGATGCCTACAATGAGCAGTTCTTC.

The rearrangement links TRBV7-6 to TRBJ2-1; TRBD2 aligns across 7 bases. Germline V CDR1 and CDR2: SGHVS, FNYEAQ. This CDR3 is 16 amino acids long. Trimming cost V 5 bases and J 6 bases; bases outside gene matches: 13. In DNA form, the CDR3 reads TGTGCCAGCAGCCTAGGCAGCGGGAAAAGAGGCAATGAGCAGTTCTTC. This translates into CASSLGSGKRGNEQFF.

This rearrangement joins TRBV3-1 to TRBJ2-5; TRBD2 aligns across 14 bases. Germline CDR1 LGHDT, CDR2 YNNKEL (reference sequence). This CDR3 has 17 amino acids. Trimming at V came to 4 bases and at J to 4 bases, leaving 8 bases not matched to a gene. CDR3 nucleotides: TGTGCCAGCAGCCGACCGGAAGGACTAGCGGGAGGAGAGACCCAGTACTTC. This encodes CASSRPEGLAGGETQYF.

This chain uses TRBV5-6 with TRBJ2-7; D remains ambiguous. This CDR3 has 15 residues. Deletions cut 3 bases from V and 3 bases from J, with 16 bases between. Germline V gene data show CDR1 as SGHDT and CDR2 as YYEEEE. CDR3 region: CASSSSLGPVYEQYF. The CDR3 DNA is TGTGCCAGCAGCTCGTCCCTTGGACCGGTCTACGAGCAGTACTTC.

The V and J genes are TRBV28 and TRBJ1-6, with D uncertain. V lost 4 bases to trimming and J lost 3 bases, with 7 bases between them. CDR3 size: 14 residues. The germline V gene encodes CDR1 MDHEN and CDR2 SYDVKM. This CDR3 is CASSSGVYNSPLHF. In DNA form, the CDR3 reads TGTGCCAGCAGTTCCGGAGTCTATAATTCACCCCTCCACTTT.

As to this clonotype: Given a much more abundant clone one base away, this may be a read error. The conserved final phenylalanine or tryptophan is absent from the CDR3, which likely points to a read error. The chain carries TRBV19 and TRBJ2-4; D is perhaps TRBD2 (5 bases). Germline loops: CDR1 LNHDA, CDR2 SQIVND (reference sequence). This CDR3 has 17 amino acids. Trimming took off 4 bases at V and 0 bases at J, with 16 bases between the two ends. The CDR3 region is CASSSPDGGVAKNIQYL. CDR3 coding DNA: TGTGCCAGTAGTAGCCCGGACGGAGGAGTAGCCAAAAACATTCAGTACCTC.

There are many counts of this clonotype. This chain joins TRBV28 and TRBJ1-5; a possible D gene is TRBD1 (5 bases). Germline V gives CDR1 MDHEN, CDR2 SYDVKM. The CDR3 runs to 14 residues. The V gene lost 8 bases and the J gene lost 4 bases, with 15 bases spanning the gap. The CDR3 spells CASRGRLRNQPQHF. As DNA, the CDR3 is TGTGCCAGCCGGGGACGACTCCGGAATCAGCCCCAGCATTTT.

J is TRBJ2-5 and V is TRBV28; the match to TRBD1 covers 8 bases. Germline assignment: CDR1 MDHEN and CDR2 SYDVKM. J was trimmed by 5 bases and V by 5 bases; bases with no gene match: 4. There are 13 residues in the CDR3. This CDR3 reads CASSRTGRETQYF. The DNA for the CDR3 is TGTGCCAGCAGTCGGACAGGGCGGGAGACCCAGTACTTC.

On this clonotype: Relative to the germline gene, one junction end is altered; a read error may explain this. The CDR3 sequence: CASSLEGSYEQHF. CDR3 sequence (DNA): TGTGCCAGCAGCTTGGAGGGGTCCTACGAGCAGCACTTC. This sequence joins TRBV5-6 and TRBJ2-7; maybe TRBD1 (5 bases). Germline CDR1 is SGHDT and CDR2 is YYEEEE. The CDR3 has 13 residues.

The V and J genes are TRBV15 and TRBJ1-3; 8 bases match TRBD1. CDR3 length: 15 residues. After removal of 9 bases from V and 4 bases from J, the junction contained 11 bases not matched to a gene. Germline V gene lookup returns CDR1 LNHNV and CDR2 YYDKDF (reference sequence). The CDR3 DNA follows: TGTGCCACGCGTTCTGACAGGGGTCGAGGAAACACCATATATTTT. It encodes CATRSDRGRGNTIYF. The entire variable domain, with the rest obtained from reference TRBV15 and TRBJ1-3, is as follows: DAMVIQNPRYQVTQFGKPVTLSCSQTLNHNVMYWYQQKSSQAPKLLFHYYDKDFNNEADTPDNFQSRRPNTSFCFLDIRSPGLGDTAMYLCATRSDRGRGNTIYFGEGSWLTVV.

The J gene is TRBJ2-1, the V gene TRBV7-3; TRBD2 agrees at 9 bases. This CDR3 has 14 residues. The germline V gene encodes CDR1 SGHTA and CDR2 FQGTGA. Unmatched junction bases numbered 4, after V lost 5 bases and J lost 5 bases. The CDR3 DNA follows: TGTGCCAGCAGCCGGACTAGCGCAAACAATGAGCAGTTCTTC. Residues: CASSRTSANNEQFF.

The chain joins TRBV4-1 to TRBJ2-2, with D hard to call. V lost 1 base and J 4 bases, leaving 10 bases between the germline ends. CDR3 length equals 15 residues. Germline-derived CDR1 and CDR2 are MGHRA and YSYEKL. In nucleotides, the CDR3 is TGCGCCAGCAGCCAAGGGGCACTACCCACCGGGGAGCTGTTTTTT. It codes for CASSQGALPTGELFF.

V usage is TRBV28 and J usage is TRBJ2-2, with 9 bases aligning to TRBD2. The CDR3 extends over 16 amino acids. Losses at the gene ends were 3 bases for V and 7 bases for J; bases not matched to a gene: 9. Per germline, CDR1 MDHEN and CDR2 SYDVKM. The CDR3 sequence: CASSFAPGLAYGELFF. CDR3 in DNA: TGTGCCAGCAGTTTTGCCCCGGGACTAGCATACGGGGAGCTGTTTTTT.

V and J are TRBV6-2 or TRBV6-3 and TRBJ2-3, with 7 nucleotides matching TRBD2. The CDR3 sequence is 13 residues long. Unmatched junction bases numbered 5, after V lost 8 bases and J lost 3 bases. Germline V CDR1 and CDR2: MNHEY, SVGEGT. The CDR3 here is CASVDSGTDTQYF. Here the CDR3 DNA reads TGTGCCAGCGTTGATAGCGGGACAGATACGCAGTATTTT.

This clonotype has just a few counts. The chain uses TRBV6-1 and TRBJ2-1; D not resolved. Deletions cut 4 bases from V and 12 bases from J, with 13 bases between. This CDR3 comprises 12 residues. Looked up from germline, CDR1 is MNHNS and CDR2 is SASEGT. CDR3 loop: CASSAFIDWQFF. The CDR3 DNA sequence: TGTGCCAGCAGTGCCTTCATTGATTGGCAGTTCTTC.

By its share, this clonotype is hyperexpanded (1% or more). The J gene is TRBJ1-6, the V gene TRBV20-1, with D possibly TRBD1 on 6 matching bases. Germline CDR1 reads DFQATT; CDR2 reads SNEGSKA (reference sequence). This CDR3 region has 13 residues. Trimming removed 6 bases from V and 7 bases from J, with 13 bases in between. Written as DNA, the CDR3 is TGCAGTGCCCTAGGGCAGGGGAATTCACCCCTCCACTTT. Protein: CSALGQGNSPLHF.

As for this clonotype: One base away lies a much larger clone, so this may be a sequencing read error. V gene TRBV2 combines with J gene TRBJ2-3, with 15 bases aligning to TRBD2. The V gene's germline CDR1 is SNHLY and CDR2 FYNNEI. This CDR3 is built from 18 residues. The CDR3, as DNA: TGTGTCAGCAGCTGGGGACTAGCGGGAGGAGGGACCACAGATACGCAGTATTTT. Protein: CVSSWGLAGGGTTDTQYF.

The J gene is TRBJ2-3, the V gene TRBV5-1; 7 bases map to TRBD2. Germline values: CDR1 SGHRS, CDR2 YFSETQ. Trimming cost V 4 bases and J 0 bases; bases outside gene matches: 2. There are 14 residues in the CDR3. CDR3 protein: CASSDSGSTDTQYF. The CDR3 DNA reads TGCGCCAGCAGCGATAGCGGGAGCACAGATACGCAGTATTTT.

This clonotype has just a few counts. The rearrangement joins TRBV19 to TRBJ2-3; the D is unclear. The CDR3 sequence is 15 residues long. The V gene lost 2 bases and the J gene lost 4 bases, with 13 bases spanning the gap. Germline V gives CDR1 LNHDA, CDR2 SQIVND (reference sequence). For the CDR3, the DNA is TGTGCCAGTAGTATACGGGTAGGGTTCCCAGATACGCAGTATTTT. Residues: CASSIRVGFPDTQYF. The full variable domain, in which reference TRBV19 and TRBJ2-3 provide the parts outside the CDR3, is DGGITQSPKYLFRKEGQNVTLSCEQNLNHDAMYWYRQDPGQGLRLIYYSQIVNDFQKGDIAEGYSVSREKKESFPLTVTSAQKNPTAFYLCASSIRVGFPDTQYFGPGTRLTVL.

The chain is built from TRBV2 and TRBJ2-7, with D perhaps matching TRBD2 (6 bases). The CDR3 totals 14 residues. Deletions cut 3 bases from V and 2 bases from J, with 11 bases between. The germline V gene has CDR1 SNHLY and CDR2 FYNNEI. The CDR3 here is CASSEPGVAYEQYF. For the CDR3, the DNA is TGTGCCAGCAGTGAGCCGGGAGTCGCCTACGAGCAGTACTTC.

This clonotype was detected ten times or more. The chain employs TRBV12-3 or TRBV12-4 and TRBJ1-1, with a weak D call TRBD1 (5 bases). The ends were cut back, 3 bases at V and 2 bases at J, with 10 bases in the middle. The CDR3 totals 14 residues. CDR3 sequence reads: CASSFYRDNTEAFF. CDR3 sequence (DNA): TGTGCCAGCAGTTTTTATCGGGACAACACTGAAGCTTTCTTT.

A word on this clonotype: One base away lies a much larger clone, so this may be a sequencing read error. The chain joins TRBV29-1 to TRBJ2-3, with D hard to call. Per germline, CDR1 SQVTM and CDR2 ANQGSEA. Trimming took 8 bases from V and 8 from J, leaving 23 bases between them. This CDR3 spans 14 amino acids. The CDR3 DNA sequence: TGCAGCACTGACCTGGCGGTACACAGAGGTACGCAGTATTTT. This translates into CSTDLAVHRGTQYF.

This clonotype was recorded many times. CDR3 bases: TGCGCCAGCAGCGAAGTAGGGGGGGGAAATTACGAGCAGTACTTC. Protein: CASSEVGGGNYEQYF. This chain uses TRBV4-3 with TRBJ2-7, with D possibly being TRBD2 (7 bases). The CDR3 is made up of 15 amino acids. Trimming shortened V by 5 bases and J by 4 bases, and 18 bases separated the two germline ends. Germline values: CDR1 LGHNA, CDR2 YSLEER.

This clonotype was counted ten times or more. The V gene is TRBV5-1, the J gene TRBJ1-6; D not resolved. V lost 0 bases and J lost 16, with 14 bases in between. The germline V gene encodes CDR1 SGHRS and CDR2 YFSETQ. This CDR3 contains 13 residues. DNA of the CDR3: TGCGCCAGCAGCTTGGAAGTCCCCGGGGTTCTCCACTTT. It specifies CASSLEVPGVLHF.

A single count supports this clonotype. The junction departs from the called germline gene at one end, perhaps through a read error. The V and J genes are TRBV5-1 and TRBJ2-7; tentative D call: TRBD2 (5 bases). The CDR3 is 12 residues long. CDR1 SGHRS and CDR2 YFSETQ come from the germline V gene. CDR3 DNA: TGCGCCAGCAGCTTGGGCGACTACGAGCGGTACTTC. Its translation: CASSLGDYERYF.

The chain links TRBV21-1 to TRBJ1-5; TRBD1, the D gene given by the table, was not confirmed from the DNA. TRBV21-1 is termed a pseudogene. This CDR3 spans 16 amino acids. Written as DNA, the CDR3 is TGTGCCAGCAGCAAAGACGTCGACAGGGACCATCAGCCCCAGCATTTT. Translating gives CASSKDVDRDHQPQHF.